This TCR beta chain came from a study of spatial heterogeneity in lung cancer. The study's findings and limits: Follow-up blood showed ubiquitous expanded tumor TCRs less than blood at resection did.

By sample share, this clonotype is medium-sized. Its antigen is unknown. CDR3 length: 14 residues. Germline lookup yields CDR1 SGDLS and CDR2 YYNGEE. V was trimmed by 4 bases and J by 4 bases, leaving 14 bases between them. Documented time point: sample taken at primary tumor resection. Material for sequencing was whole RNA from tumor, nontumor lung or frozen PBMC, left unsorted. Samples came from roughly 72 TRACERx patients with untreated early-stage lung cancer. All TCR cDNA molecules were individually tagged with a unique molecular identifier. MiXCR was run by TCRdb on the 5' RACE reads, yielding one entry per CDR3 protein. Seen here are about 26,000 distinct CDR3 sequences, around 13% observed once, and the top ten hold roughly 24%.

The chain uses TRBV9 and TRBJ1-2; possibly TRBD1 for D (5 bases). The sequencing here drew on PBMCs, taken at surgery. The sequence came from a female donor with early-stage non-small cell lung cancer. The CDR3 spells CASSYNTGVYGYTF. In nucleotides, the CDR3 is TGTGCCAGCAGCTATAACACAGGAGTCTATGGCTACACCTTC.